This T cell receptor beta chain was observed in a study of regulatory and conventional T cells in RAG deficiency. To note about this clone: Its antigen is unidentified.

The sorted regulatory T cells were CD4+, CD25-high and CD127-low, with genomic DNA sequenced. Findings and limits, study-wide: Patient subsets had shorter CDR3s; Omenn Treg-Tconv overlap exceeded 80%. Other subsets showed approximately 10-fold reductions, but Treg unique TCR beta sequences fell 75 to 100-fold in these patients. RAG-deficient patients showed markedly lower Shannon entropy and higher Simpson indices than control T-cell subsets.

Produced via immunoSEQ multiplex PCR; TCRdb's table is partial and in-frame only. There are more than 9,500 clones in the sample; approximately 93% occur only once, and less than 1.5% lies in the top ten. The CDR3 is 17 residues long. Germline V CDR1 and CDR2: SGDLS, YYNGEE. V lost 2 bases to trimming and J lost 3 bases; unmatched junction nucleotides: 6. This sample also appeared in a second study, on regulatory T cells. That paper adds: The primer mix had 52 TRBV and 13 TRBJ primers. Skewed V and J usage and few unique V-J pairs marked patient repertoires, most in Tregs.

Source material: CD127- CD25+ CD4+ Tregs sorted from blood. The chain links TRBV9 to TRBJ2-3; TRBD2 aligns across 13 bases. This TCR was recovered from a human donor in good health. The CDR3 loop is CASSVTSGGGSTDTQYF. The CDR3 DNA is TGTGCCAGCAGCGTTACTAGCGGGGGGGGTTCTACAGATACGCAGTATTTT.